This T cell receptor beta chain was obtained from a study of blood T cell repertoires in COVID-19 (TCRdb year 2020). Regarding the research as a whole: The collaborator samples originated in the United States, Italy and Spain and spanned the acute and convalescent phases of COVID-19. Where available, HLA class I and class II types were obtained from metadata supplied by the sample provider rather than from assay-based typing. Subjects who had been exposed to COVID-19, were actively infected with it, or had recovered from it provided the deeply sampled blood TCRbeta repertoires that made up the dataset. The repertoires were released in a freely available public database intended as a resource for research on the immune response to SARS-CoV-2. Samples were obtained from the ongoing ImmuneRACE study (first 160 participants) and from 1,254 subjects provided by 6 global collaborators. The prospective study material was composed of cDNA or gDNA derived from T cells, B-cell-depleted T cells, or PBMCs. Nearly every sample came with metadata listing a de-identified subject ID, COVID-19 status, age in years and sex. The full study reports these points: How much clinical and demographic metadata was included differed by source and by participant, and the metadata was provided uncurated.

The collaborating institutions used their own protocols to collect whole blood in K2EDTA tubes. For TCRbeta analysis, collaborators shipped samples in one of three forms: frozen whole blood, isolated PBMCs, or DNA extracted from either of those sample types. TCRbeta CDR3 regions were amplified from genomic DNA using the immunoSEQ Assay, a bias-controlled multiplex PCR. In the authors' own workflow: The number of nucleated cells in each sample was estimated by amplification of reference gene primers within the assay. Sequence reads were collapsed and filtered to measure the absolute abundance of every unique TCRbeta CDR3 rearrangement. For each sample, productive Simpson clonality was calculated as the square root of Simpson's diversity index across productive rearrangements. What TCRdb holds here is the immuneACCESS table cut down to in-frame rearrangements. Part of the clones is not present; checked against another copy, under half of the missing clones reflect an unresolved V gene, and the others are unexplained. V and J calls and clone size follow that table, whereas D and trimming were derived from the DNA. The sample table records approximately 350,000 clones; about 83% of these occur just once. The biggest ten clones account for about 2.7% of the sample.

This clone was counted a few times. Its antigen is currently not known. Per-nucleotide qualities are absent, and no much larger clonotype sits a single base away. For CDR1 and CDR2, the germline V gene lists SQVTM and ANQGSEA. Compared with germline, V lacks 5 bases and J lacks 4 bases; bases without a gene match: 6. The CDR3 starts with the cysteine, ends with the phenylalanine, and has 14 residues. The read is trimmed to its CDR3 DNA, 42 bases read in frame from base 1. Sequencing was carried out using peripheral blood. The chain joins TRBV29-1 to TRBJ2-5; 11 of the junction bases match TRBD2. This TCR came from a young man with active or convalescent COVID-19. The CDR3 loop reads CSVFGTSGTETQYF. The bases are TGCAGCGTTTTCGGGACTAGCGGTACAGAGACCCAGTACTTC. The CDR3, completed at both ends by the reference TRBV29-1 and TRBJ2-5 genes, gives the full variable domain SAVISQKPSRDICQRGTSLTIQCQVDSQVTMMFWYRQQPGQSLTLIATANQGSEATYESGFVIDKFPISRPNLTFSTLTVSNMSPEDSSIYLCSVFGTSGTETQYFGPGTRLLVL.